This T cell receptor beta chain was recorded in a study of T-cell memory formation after mild COVID-19. The CDR3 consists of 19 residues. Germline CDR1 reads SGHRS; CDR2 reads YFSETQ. Turning to this clonotype: A junction boundary mismatches the germline segment, possibly from a read error.

TCRdb ran MiXCR on the 5' RACE reads and lists one entry per CDR3 protein. The data contain tens of thousands of distinct CDR3 sequences, around 7% of them singletons. The V gene is TRBV5-1, the J gene TRBJ2-2; D is possibly TRBD2 (5 bases). The TCR comes from a man aged 18 to 30 who had mild COVID-19 (a few samples of this study predate the infection). Cell type and time point are not known. Sequencing used PBMCs or a T cell subset sorted from them (not recorded which). CDR3 residues: CASSLAPGTPPSPRGEMFF. The CDR3 nucleotides are TGCGCCAGCAGCTTGGCTCCAGGAACTCCACCTTCACCTCGTGGGGAGATGTTTTTT.